This is a list of T cell receptor beta chains from one sample in a study of T cell responses to AZD1222 COVID-19 vaccine. Libraries were prepared by immunoSEQ multiplex PCR; TCRdb keeps only in-frame clonotypes and omits some of them. The sample holds about 180,000 clones, 88% seen once. Sequencing was performed on peripheral blood, taken 28 days after the second AZD1222 dose. All receptors derive from an adult who received the AZD1222 COVID-19 vaccine. Each CDR3 is given with its conserved first and last residue.

v_gene: TRBV29-1; j_gene: TRBJ2-2; CDR3aa: CSSRTSGTNTGELFF
v_gene: TRBV7-2; j_gene: TRBJ1-1; CDR3aa: CASSYINTEAFF
v_gene: TRBV28; j_gene: TRBJ1-2; CDR3aa: CASSLTGGGSNYGYTF
v_gene: TRBV2; j_gene: TRBJ2-3; CDR3aa: CASRASGLFYDTQYF
v_gene: TRBV12-3/TRBV12-4; j_gene: TRBJ1-2; CDR3aa: CASSFERAYF
v_gene: TRBV6-1; j_gene: TRBJ1-3; CDR3aa: CASSEKRGFWGAKGNTIYF
v_gene: TRBV3-1/TRBV3-2; j_gene: TRBJ2-1; CDR3aa: CASSPHPLDPPGTSVSSYNEQFF
v_gene: TRBV28; j_gene: TRBJ2-3; CDR3aa: CASSLAGLAGGTDTQYF
v_gene: TRBV18; j_gene: TRBJ1-3; CDR3aa: CASSPPRVSPRSGNTIYF
v_gene: TRBV9; j_gene: TRBJ2-1; CDR3aa: CASSVDEGSGSGKFF
v_gene: TRBV19; j_gene: TRBJ2-1; CDR3aa: CASSIPLPLGNEQFF
v_gene: TRBV27; j_gene: TRBJ2-1; CDR3aa: CASSRAGRDEQFF
v_gene: TRBV5-1; j_gene: TRBJ1-2; CDR3aa: CASRLQSVGQDGYTF
v_gene: TRBV6-2/TRBV6-3; j_gene: TRBJ2-3; CDR3aa: CASSLQRGNTDTQYF
v_gene: TRBV7-6; j_gene: TRBJ2-2; CDR3aa: CASSLAKLGGELFF
v_gene: TRBV21-1; j_gene: TRBJ2-2; CDR3aa: CASSKAYTGELFF
v_gene: TRBV9; j_gene: TRBJ2-7; CDR3aa: CASSPSGRATYEQYF
v_gene: TRBV5-1; j_gene: TRBJ1-1; CDR3aa: CASSLGGGGTEAFF
v_gene: TRBV6-1; j_gene: TRBJ2-7; CDR3aa: CASSEYGTRSYEQYF
v_gene: TRBV19; j_gene: TRBJ2-3; CDR3aa: CATRPGQGITDTQYF
v_gene: TRBV6-1; j_gene: TRBJ1-4; CDR3aa: CASSEVADRLFF
v_gene: TRBV12-5; j_gene: TRBJ2-5; CDR3aa: CASGGQGSETQYF
v_gene: TRBV27; j_gene: TRBJ2-1; CDR3aa: CASSLRGFAYNEQFF
v_gene: TRBV5-4; j_gene: TRBJ2-7; CDR3aa: CASSFGTSGRVPSLEQYF
v_gene: TRBV4-3; j_gene: TRBJ2-2; CDR3aa: CASSQAGANTGELFF
v_gene: TRBV6-1; j_gene: TRBJ2-2; CDR3aa: CASSEKTGELFF
v_gene: TRBV30; j_gene: TRBJ2-7; CDR3aa: CAWAMGPPRGYEQYF
v_gene: TRBV7-3; j_gene: TRBJ2-1; CDR3aa: CASSLTPGGYNEQFF
v_gene: TRBV4-3; j_gene: TRBJ2-7; CDR3aa: CASSQGSSGRNEQYF
v_gene: TRBV5-1; j_gene: TRBJ2-6; CDR3aa: CASSLEGFSGANVLTF
v_gene: TRBV4-1; j_gene: TRBJ1-1; CDR3aa: CASSQIPGRTPEAFF
v_gene: TRBV12-3/TRBV12-4; j_gene: TRBJ1-2; CDR3aa: CARREWLGGYTF
v_gene: TRBV24-1; j_gene: TRBJ2-2; CDR3aa: CATSPEPGTGELFF
v_gene: TRBV6-2/TRBV6-3; j_gene: TRBJ2-5; CDR3aa: CASSPLSGSSPETQYF
v_gene: TRBV7-2; j_gene: TRBJ2-7; CDR3aa: CASSSTWYEQYF
v_gene: TRBV12-3/TRBV12-4; j_gene: TRBJ1-1; CDR3aa: CASSSLARGAFF
v_gene: TRBV4-2; j_gene: TRBJ2-2; CDR3aa: CASNQGDGGRGDTGELFF
v_gene: TRBV10-3; j_gene: TRBJ2-3; CDR3aa: CAIRPGQSSTDTQYF
v_gene: TRBV28; j_gene: TRBJ1-5; CDR3aa: CASETVNQPQHF
v_gene: TRBV2; j_gene: TRBJ1-5; CDR3aa: CASRVQENQPQHF
v_gene: TRBV12-3/TRBV12-4; j_gene: TRBJ2-2; CDR3aa: CASGDYGELFF
v_gene: TRBV28; j_gene: TRBJ1-1; CDR3aa: CASSSWGGTSDEAFF